The 30 T cell receptor beta chains listed next were all sequenced from one sample in a study of identical twins. A single record per CDR3 protein comes from TCRdb applying MiXCR to the 5' RACE reads. The profile covers roughly 500,000 distinct CDR3 sequences, with roughly a fifth appearing a single time and 0.91% taken by the ten largest. These same data were also listed under a study on T cells expressing NK-cell markers.

Sequencing was performed on CD4+ T cells sorted from blood. The receptors shown here come from a woman aged 18-29 years in good health.

The CDR3 bases are TGCGCCAGCAGCTTGGTTCAGCGGGAGGGTAGGCTGTTCTTC. It encodes CASSLVQREGRLFF. The chain recombines TRBV5-1 with TRBJ2-1, with 10 bases fitting TRBD2. From germline, CDR1 is SGHRS and CDR2 YFSETQ. CDR3 size: 14 residues. V dropped 0 bases and J dropped 15; count of bases not matched to a gene: 9.

The chain recombines TRBV12-3 or TRBV12-4 with TRBJ1-1, with D tentatively TRBD1 (5 bases). The CDR3 loop spans 13 amino acids. The V end lost 2 bases, the J end lost 4 bases, and 8 bases lay between the germline ends. DNA for the CDR3: TGTGCCAGCAGTTTACAGGGCCCCACTGAAGCTTTCTTT. As protein: CASSLQGPTEAFF.

This clonotype was seen more than once but under ten times. The V and J genes are TRBV3-1 and TRBJ2-5, with 8 bases lining up with TRBD2. This CDR3 is 12 amino acids long. The trim removed 3 bases at V and 10 bases at J, leaving 4 bases unmatched. Germline V gene lookup returns CDR1 LGHDT and CDR2 YNNKEL (reference sequence). In DNA form, the CDR3 reads TGTGCCAGCAGCCACGAGCGGGGGAACCAGTACTTC. This gives the protein CASSHERGNQYF.

This clonotype was observed a handful of times. The chain has TRBV12-3 or TRBV12-4 and TRBJ1-4, with 8 positions matching TRBD1. The V gene end was trimmed by 6 bases and the J gene end by 7 bases; junction bases not matched to a gene: 10. This CDR3 spans 15 amino acids. This CDR3 is CASRTYRGMSEKLFF. CDR3 nucleotides: TGTGCCAGCAGGACCTACAGGGGGATGAGTGAAAAACTGTTTTTT.

V usage is TRBV12-3 or TRBV12-4 and J usage is TRBJ2-7; no definite D call. The CDR3 loop spans 14 amino acids. Trimming removed 8 bases at V and 2 bases at J, with 16 bases between. The DNA of the CDR3 is TGTGCCAGCGGAAAGGAGAGGCCAACCTACGAGCAGTACTTC. Translated: CASGKERPTYEQYF.

The V gene is TRBV20-1, the J gene TRBJ2-1, with 12 bases identical to TRBD2. Trimming cost V 1 base and J 6 bases; bases outside gene matches: 7. In germline, CDR1 is DFQATT, CDR2 SNEGSKA (reference sequence). The CDR3 is 16 residues long. For the CDR3, the DNA is TGCAGTGCTAGAGGCCTAGCGGGAGGGCTTCTCAATGAGCAGTTCTTC. This gives the protein CSARGLAGGLLNEQFF.

This clonotype was detected only a few times. This chain joins TRBV10-3 and TRBJ2-5, with a tentative D call TRBD1 (5 bases). Per germline, CDR1 ENHRY and CDR2 SYGVKD. The CDR3 sequence is 14 residues long. V dropped 8 bases and J dropped 2 bases, with 15 bases sitting between them. Here the CDR3 DNA reads TGTGCCATCGGACAACAAGGACGGCAAGAGACCCAGTACTTC. This gives the protein CAIGQQGRQETQYF.

The chain recombines TRBV27 with TRBJ2-2; D remains ambiguous. V lost 5 bases, J lost 8 bases, and 18 bases lay in between. In germline, CDR1 is MNHEY, CDR2 SMNVEV (reference sequence). This CDR3 has 15 residues. As DNA, the CDR3 is TGTGCCAGCAGTCGATATGTGGGGTTTAGGGGGGAGCTGTTTTTT. The encoded protein is CASSRYVGFRGELFF.

This clonotype was recorded a few times. The V call is TRBV5-1, the J call TRBJ2-3; 9 nucleotides match TRBD1. The V gene's germline CDR1 is SGHRS and CDR2 YFSETQ. Losses at the gene ends were 7 bases for V and 4 bases for J; bases not matched to a gene: 10. The CDR3 contains 15 residues. In DNA, the CDR3 is TGCGCCAGCTTGCTCGGGACAGGGTTTGCAGATACGCAGTATTTT. It codes for CASLLGTGFADTQYF.

The rearrangement joins TRBV20-1 to TRBJ2-7; the match to TRBD2 covers 10 bases. The CDR3 spans 14 residues. From germline, CDR1 is DFQATT and CDR2 SNEGSKA (reference sequence). J gave up 5 bases and V 3 bases, and 7 bases lay outside the gene matches. CDR3 amino acids: CSASGTSVVDEQYF. In DNA form, the CDR3 reads TGCAGTGCTAGCGGGACTAGCGTAGTAGACGAGCAGTACTTC.

The rearrangement joins TRBV9 to TRBJ2-3; D perhaps matches TRBD2 (6 bases). The V end lost 1 base, the J end lost 5 bases, and 8 bases lay between the germline ends. Germline V gene data show CDR1 as SGDLS and CDR2 as YYNGEE. The CDR3 contains 13 residues. The CDR3 DNA is TGTGCCAGCAGCGTACCAGCGGGAGATACGCAGTATTTT. Encoded protein: CASSVPAGDTQYF.

The chain links TRBV10-3 to TRBJ1-1; TRBD1 might be the D (6 bases). V lost 6 bases and J lost 1, with 18 bases in between. The CDR3 contains 16 residues. Germline V gene data show CDR1 as ENHRY and CDR2 as SYGVKD. The CDR3 sequence is CAIRSPRGLKNTEAFF. The CDR3 DNA reads TGTGCCATCAGATCACCCAGGGGCCTTAAGAACACTGAAGCTTTCTTT.

This clonotype was detected only a few times. The V gene is TRBV7-2, the J gene TRBJ2-5, with 9 bases that match TRBD2. The junction had 6 bases not matched to a gene; V was cut back by 3 bases and J by 4 bases. The CDR3 sequence is 15 residues long. Germline V gives CDR1 SGHTA, CDR2 FQGNSA. CDR3 residues: CASSFSGGGGETQYF. CDR3 DNA sequence: TGTGCCAGCAGCTTTAGCGGGGGTGGTGGAGAGACCCAGTACTTC.

This chain links TRBV7-7 with TRBJ2-1, with 7 bases fitting TRBD2. J lost 4 bases, V lost 1 base, and 7 bases had no gene match. Germline V lookup: CDR1 SSHAT, CDR2 FNYEAQ (reference sequence). CDR3 length equals 16 residues. Written as DNA, the CDR3 is TGTGCCAGCAGCTTAGATCCTAGCGGACGTTACAATGAGCAGTTCTTC. As protein: CASSLDPSGRYNEQFF.

This clonotype was detected a few times. This chain links TRBV10-3 with TRBJ1-2, with D unclear. CDR1 and CDR2 (germline): ENHRY, SYGVKD. Trimming took off 8 bases at V and 3 bases at J, with 10 bases between the two ends. This CDR3 comprises 12 residues. The CDR3 region has the DNA TGTGCCATCGGTGGCCAGGACTATGGCTACACCTTC. This sequence encodes CAIGGQDYGYTF.

The J gene is TRBJ2-7, the V gene TRBV30; no definite D call. Germline loops: CDR1 GTSNPN, CDR2 SVGIG (reference sequence). Trimming pared 2 bases from V and 2 bases from J, leaving 13 bases between. This CDR3 contains 14 residues. Here the CDR3 reads CAWSRGASTYEQYF. The CDR3 DNA reads TGTGCCTGGAGTCGTGGAGCAAGTACCTACGAGCAGTACTTC.

This clonotype turned up a few times. The chain combines TRBV9 with TRBJ2-1; 8 nucleotides agree with TRBD2. Trimming removed 3 bases from V and 4 bases from J; junction bases left unmatched: 9. Germline V gene data show CDR1 as SGDLS and CDR2 as YYNGEE. This CDR3 spans 16 amino acids. Written as DNA, the CDR3 is TGTGCCAGCAGCGCCTCCACTAGCGGCCTATACAATGAGCAGTTCTTC. Residues: CASSASTSGLYNEQFF.

This clonotype has just a few counts. The V and J genes are TRBV5-5 and TRBJ1-5; no clear D. CDR3 size: 15 residues. Germline CDR1 and CDR2: SGHKS and YYEKEE (reference sequence). V was clipped by 0 bases and J by 0 bases, with 7 bases between them. This CDR3 is CASSLAPYSNQPQHF. CDR3 in DNA: TGTGCCAGCAGCTTGGCGCCGTATAGCAATCAGCCCCAGCATTTT.

The V and J genes are TRBV7-2 and TRBJ1-3; D gene uncertain. CDR3 size: 16 residues. Looked up from germline, CDR1 is SGHTA and CDR2 is FQGNSA. Between the trimmed V and J ends, which lost 0 bases and 0 bases, there was a span of 9 bases. In DNA form, the CDR3 reads TGTGCCAGCAGCTTAGCGCACGCGAGCTCTGGAAACACCATATATTTT. It translates to CASSLAHASSGNTIYF.

This sequence joins TRBV3-1 and TRBJ2-3; TRBD1 might be the D (5 bases). The CDR3 has 14 residues. CDR1 and CDR2 from the germline V gene are LGHDT and YNNKEL (reference sequence). The V gene lost 2 bases and the J gene lost 8 bases, with 14 bases spanning the gap. CDR3 nucleotides: TGTGCCAGCAGCCAAACGCGACAGTCGGTTACGCAGTATTTT. This encodes CASSQTRQSVTQYF.

The rearrangement links TRBV6-5 to TRBJ2-6, with D unclear. The CDR3 runs to 12 residues. The V end was cut by 7 bases, the J end by 1 base, with 2 bases between. Germline V lookup: CDR1 MNHEY, CDR2 SVGAGI. CDR3 region: CASTSGANVLTF. The DNA for the CDR3 is TGTGCCAGCACTTCTGGGGCCAACGTCCTGACTTTC.

This clonotype has just a few counts. The chain couples TRBV20-1 to TRBJ2-5; a possible D gene is TRBD2 (6 bases). CDR1 DFQATT and CDR2 SNEGSKA come from the germline V gene (reference sequence). The CDR3 contains 14 residues. Trimming stripped 3 bases from V and 5 bases from J, with 16 bases between. The CDR3 sequence: CSARGGTLGETQYF. Here the CDR3 DNA reads TGCAGTGCTAGGGGCGGGACCCTCGGGGAGACCCAGTACTTC.

The J gene is TRBJ2-7, the V gene TRBV7-8; TRBD1 might be the D (6 bases). V was pared by 3 bases and J by 4 bases, with 16 bases between. Germline V gene data show CDR1 as SGHVS and CDR2 as FQNEAQ. This CDR3 has 15 amino acids. The CDR3 here is CASSLGDTLFYEQYF. The CDR3 DNA follows: TGTGCCAGCAGCTTGGGGGACACCTTATTTTACGAGCAGTACTTC.

This clonotype showed up just a few times. The rearrangement uses TRBV7-8 and TRBJ2-1, with TRBD2 matching 8 bases. V was pared by 7 bases and J by 5 bases, with 7 bases of the junction left unmatched. This CDR3 region has 14 residues. Germline V gene lookup returns CDR1 SGHVS and CDR2 FQNEAQ. CDR3 sequence: CASKALAVNNEQFF. In DNA, the CDR3 is TGTGCCAGCAAGGCACTAGCGGTGAACAATGAGCAGTTCTTC.

This clonotype was observed at least ten times. This chain connects TRBV12-3 or TRBV12-4 to TRBJ2-5; 7 bases map to TRBD1. The J segment lost 1 base and the V segment lost 6 bases, leaving 11 bases of the junction unmatched. This CDR3 has 16 residues. The CDR3 region is CASSNYRTGRQETQYF. In nucleotides, the CDR3 is TGTGCCAGCAGCAATTATAGGACAGGTCGCCAAGAGACCCAGTACTTC.

The chain is built from TRBV5-4 and TRBJ2-1; D gene unclear. Germline V gene data show CDR1 as SGHNT and CDR2 as YYREEE (reference sequence). The CDR3 totals 13 residues. Trimming pared 0 bases from V and 4 bases from J, leaving 5 bases between. CDR3 region: CASSLAQYNEQFF. CDR3 coding DNA: TGTGCCAGCAGCTTGGCCCAATACAATGAGCAGTTCTTC.

The sample holds a few counts of this clonotype. The rearrangement joins TRBV10-3 to TRBJ1-5, with D perhaps matching TRBD1 (6 bases). Germline loops: CDR1 ENHRY, CDR2 SYGVKD. Between the trimmed V and J ends, which lost 4 bases and 2 bases, there was a span of 9 bases. This CDR3 region has 14 residues. This chain's CDR3 is CAISVSGGNQPQHF. CDR3 nucleotide sequence: TGTGCCATCAGTGTGTCAGGGGGCAATCAGCCCCAGCATTTT.

This clonotype was found a few times. J is TRBJ2-7 and V is TRBV20-1; TRBD1 is a possible D gene (6 bases). The CDR3 length is 13 residues. Germline CDR1 is DFQATT and CDR2 is SNEGSKA (reference sequence). Deletions cut 4 bases from V and 3 bases from J, with 13 bases between. The CDR3 nucleotides read TGCAGTGCTAAAGACCAACAGGGCTACGAGCAGTACTTC. Its translation is CSAKDQQGYEQYF.

The chain couples TRBV2 to TRBJ2-2; D may be TRBD1 or TRBD2 (7 bases each). This CDR3 comprises 13 residues. From germline, CDR1 is SNHLY and CDR2 FYNNEI. V was cut by 6 bases and J by 8 bases, with 13 bases left in between. CDR3 residues: CASRTGRGGELFF. For the CDR3, the DNA is TGTGCCAGCAGGACAGGGAGGGGTGGGGAGCTGTTTTTT.

V and J are TRBV6-5 and TRBJ2-5, with 7 bases fitting TRBD2. Germline trimming cut 3 bases from V and 7 bases from J; bases unmatched to any gene: 17. The germline V gene has CDR1 MNHEY and CDR2 SVGAGI. There are 17 residues in the CDR3. Here the CDR3 DNA reads TGTGCCAGCAGTTATAGCCGGGAGGTCCGGCTCATAGGGACCCAGTACTTC. Protein sequence: CASSYSREVRLIGTQYF.